These 5 T cell receptor beta chains originate from one sample sequenced in a study of T cells in Graves' hyperthyroidism and ophthalmopathy. TCR beta CDR3 region amplification was performed from RNA transcripts. In the first-round RT-PCR of the TCR CDR3, the HTBI primer set was used. Each CDR3 protein gets one entry after TCRdb re-called the multiplex PCR reads with MiXCR. The sample includes 500,000 to 750,000 distinct CDR3 sequences, 15% to 19% of them seen just once. The sequencing input was blood. The receptor set was obtained from a woman aged 25-40 years with Graves' hyperthyroidism.

The chain links TRBV20-1 to TRBJ2-7, with 8 bases fitting TRBD2. Germline V gene sequence: CDR1 DFQATT, CDR2 SNEGSKA (reference sequence). Unmatched junction bases numbered 16, after V lost 4 bases and J lost 5 bases. CDR3 length: 16 residues. CDR3 DNA: TGCAGTGCTAAGGTTCTAGCGGGCCTCTCTTTTGACGAGCAGTACTTC. This sequence encodes CSAKVLAGLSFDEQYF.

In its sample, this clonotype was seen many times. CDR3 protein: CASSPGGGRWQPQHF. CDR3 sequence (DNA): TGTGCCAGCAGCCCCGGGGGGGGTCGGTGGCAGCCCCAGCATTTT. This chain connects TRBV12-3 or TRBV12-4 to TRBJ1-5; weak D call: TRBD1 (5 bases). Deletions cut 6 bases from V and 7 bases from J, with 19 bases between. The CDR3 totals 15 residues.

This clonotype has ten or more counts. This chain connects TRBV28 to TRBJ2-7, with 10 bases identical to TRBD1. The V segment lost 5 bases and the J segment 1 base; nucleotides outside the gene matches: 11. CDR3 length: 17 residues. CDR1 and CDR2 from the germline V gene are MDHEN and SYDVKM. CDR3 DNA: TGTGCCAGCAGTCCCCCGGGACAGGGGATGAGGTCCTACGAGCAGTACTTC. Translated, it gives CASSPPGQGMRSYEQYF.

There are many counts of this clonotype. This rearrangement joins TRBV12-3 or TRBV12-4 to TRBJ2-2, with D possibly matching TRBD2 (5 bases). V gave up 5 bases and J gave up 6 bases, with 25 bases separating them. CDR3 length: 18 amino acids. CDR3 residues: CASSPSVFGLARSGELFF. CDR3 bases: TGTGCCAGCAGTCCATCCGTGTTCGGCCTAGCAAGGTCCGGGGAGCTGTTTTTT.

Worth noting for this clonotype: A much larger clone differs from this one at a single base, so this may be a read error. The V and J genes are TRBV9 and TRBJ2-3; 13 nucleotides agree with TRBD2. The CDR3 length is 18 residues. V trimming: 4 bases; J trimming: 0 bases; junction bases outside the gene matches: 8. Germline values: CDR1 SGDLS, CDR2 YYNGEE. The DNA for the CDR3 is TGTGCCAGCAGCTGGGGGACTAGCGGGGAGTATAGCACAGATACGCAGTATTTT. Its protein product is CASSWGTSGEYSTDTQYF.